This T cell receptor beta chain is from a study of blood T cell repertoires in COVID-19. Whole-study context: T cells, B-cell-depleted T cells, or PBMCs supplied cDNA or gDNA.

The CDR3 has 14 amino acids. CDR1 and CDR2 (germline): MNHEY, SVGAGI. The V segment lost 6 bases and the J segment 4 bases; nucleotides outside the gene matches: 9. The method was immunoSEQ multiplex PCR; TCRdb's version includes in-frame clones alone and lacks a portion of them. The table includes fewer than 110,000 clones, around 87% detected once. The sample comprised peripheral blood. This receptor was identified in a woman aged 25 to 39 with acute or convalescent COVID-19. The V and J genes are TRBV6-5 and TRBJ2-7; 7 bases map to TRBD1. The CDR3 region has the DNA TGTGCCAGCAGCCTACAGGGGTTGTCGTACGAGCAGTACTTC. It specifies CASSLQGLSYEQYF.